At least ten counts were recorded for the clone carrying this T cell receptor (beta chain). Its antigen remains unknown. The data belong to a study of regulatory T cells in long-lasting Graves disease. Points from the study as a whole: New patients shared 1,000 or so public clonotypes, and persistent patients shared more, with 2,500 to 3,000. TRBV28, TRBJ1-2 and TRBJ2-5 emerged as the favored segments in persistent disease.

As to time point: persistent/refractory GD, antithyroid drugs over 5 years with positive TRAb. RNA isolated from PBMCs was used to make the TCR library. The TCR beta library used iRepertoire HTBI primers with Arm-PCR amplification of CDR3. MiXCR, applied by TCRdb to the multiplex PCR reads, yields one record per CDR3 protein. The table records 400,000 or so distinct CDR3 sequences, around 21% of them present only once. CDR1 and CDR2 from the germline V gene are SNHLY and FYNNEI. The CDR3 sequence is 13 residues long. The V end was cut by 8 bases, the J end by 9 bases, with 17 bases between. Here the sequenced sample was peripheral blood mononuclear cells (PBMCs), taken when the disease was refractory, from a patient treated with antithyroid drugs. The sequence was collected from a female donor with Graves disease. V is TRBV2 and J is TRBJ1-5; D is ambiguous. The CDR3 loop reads CASRREGRRPQHF. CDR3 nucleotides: TGTGCCAGCCGAAGGGAGGGCCGGAGGCCCCAGCATTTT.